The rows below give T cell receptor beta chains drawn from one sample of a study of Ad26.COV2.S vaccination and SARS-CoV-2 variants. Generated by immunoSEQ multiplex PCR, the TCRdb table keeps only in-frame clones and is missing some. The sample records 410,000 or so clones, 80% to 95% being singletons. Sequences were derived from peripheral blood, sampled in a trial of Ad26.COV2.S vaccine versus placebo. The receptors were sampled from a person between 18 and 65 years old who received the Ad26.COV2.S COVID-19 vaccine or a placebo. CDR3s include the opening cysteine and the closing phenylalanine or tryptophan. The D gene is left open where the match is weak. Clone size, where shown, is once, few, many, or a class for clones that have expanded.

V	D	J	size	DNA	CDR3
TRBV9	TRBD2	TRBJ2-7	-	TGTGCCAGCAGCCGACTAGCGGAAAGCTCCTACGAGCAGTACTTC	CASSRLAESSYEQYF
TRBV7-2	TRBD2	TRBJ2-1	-	TGTGCCAGCAGCTTTATGGGGACTAGCGGGAGTAATGAGCAGTTCTTC	CASSFMGTSGSNEQFF
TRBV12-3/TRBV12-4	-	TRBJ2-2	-	TGTGCCAGCAAAGGGGACACCGGGGAGCTGTTTTTT	CASKGDTGELFF
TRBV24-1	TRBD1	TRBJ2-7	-	TGTGCCACCAGTGATTACAGGGGCGAGCAGTACTTC	CATSDYRGEQYF
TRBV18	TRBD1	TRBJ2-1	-	TGTGCCAGCTCACGTGACAGGGGCTCCTACAATGAGCAGTTCTTC	CASSRDRGSYNEQFF
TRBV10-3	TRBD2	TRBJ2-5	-	TGTGCCGGTTCTAGCGGGAGGGATGAGACCCAGTACTTC	CAGSSGRDETQYF
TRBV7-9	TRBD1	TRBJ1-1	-	TGTGCCAGCAGCTGGGGGACAGGGCCCAACACTGAAGCTTTCTTT	CASSWGTGPNTEAFF
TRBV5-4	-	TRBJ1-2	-	TGTGCCAGCAGCTTGGTACGGGGGGCTCCCGGTGGCTATGGCTACACCTTC	CASSLVRGAPGGYGYTF
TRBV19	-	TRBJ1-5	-	TGTGCCAGTAGTCTTAACCATCAGGATTCGAATCAGCCCCAGCATTTT	CASSLNHQDSNQPQHF
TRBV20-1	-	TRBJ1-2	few	TGCAGTGCTAGAGTCAGCTATGGCTACACCTTC	CSARVSYGYTF
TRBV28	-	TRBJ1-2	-	TGTGCCAGCAGTGCGGGGGGGAGTTTAAACTATGGCTACACCTTC	CASSAGGSLNYGYTF
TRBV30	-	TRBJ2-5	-	TGTGCCTGGAGTTTATCGGGAGAGACCCAGTACTTC	CAWSLSGETQYF
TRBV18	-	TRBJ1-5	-	TGTGCCAGCTCACAACATAGCAATCAGCCCCAGCATTTT	CASSQHSNQPQHF
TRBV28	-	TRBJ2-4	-	TGTGCCAGCAGTTTTACAGGTTTAGCCAAAAACATTCAGTACTTC	CASSFTGLAKNIQYF
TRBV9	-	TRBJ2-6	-	TGTGCCAGCAGCGTAGATAGGGTCTCTGGGGCCAACGTCCTGACTTTC	CASSVDRVSGANVLTF
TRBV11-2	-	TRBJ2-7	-	TGTGCCAGCAGCTCCTTAAGGGTTCACGCCTACGAGCAGTACTTC	CASSSLRVHAYEQYF
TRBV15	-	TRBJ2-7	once	TGTGCCACCAGCAGAGCCACTAGCCACGAGCAGTACTTC	CATSRATSHEQYF
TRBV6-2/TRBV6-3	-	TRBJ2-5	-	TGTGCCAGCAGTGACGGGCCTTTAACAGAGACCCAGTACTTC	CASSDGPLTETQYF
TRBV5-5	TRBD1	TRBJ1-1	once	TGTGCCAGCAGCTTGGCCGACGACAGGGCGTGGGCTTTCTTT	CASSLADDRAWAFF
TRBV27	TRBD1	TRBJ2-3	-	TGTGCCAGCAGCTTGGGTAGGGGGCGTACGCAGTATTTT	CASSLGRGRTQYF
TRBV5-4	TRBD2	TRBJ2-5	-	TGTGCCAGCAGCCCGCGGGGGGCCCAGGGAGAGACCCAGTACTTC	CASSPRGAQGETQYF
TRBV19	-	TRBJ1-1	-	TGTGCCAGTACCCACCCCCCGACTGAAGCTTTCTTT	CASTHPPTEAFF
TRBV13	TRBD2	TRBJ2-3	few	TGTGCCAGCAGCCGAACCGGACTAGCGGGAGTGGCAGATACGCAGTATTTT	CASSRTGLAGVADTQYF
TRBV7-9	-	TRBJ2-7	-	TGTGCCAGCAGCTTAGATCGGGACACTAGCTCCTACGAGCAGTACTTC	CASSLDRDTSSYEQYF
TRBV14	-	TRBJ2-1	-	TGTGCCAGCAGCCAAGTGTTATTAGGTGAGCAGTTCTTC	CASSQVLLGEQFF
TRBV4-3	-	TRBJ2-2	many	TGCGCCAGCAGCCAAGGACCTTCCGGGGAGCTGTTTTTT	CASSQGPSGELFF
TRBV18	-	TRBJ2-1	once	TGTGCCAGCTCACGACTAGTACCAAGTAGTTTCTACAATGAGCAGTTCTTC	CASSRLVPSSFYNEQFF
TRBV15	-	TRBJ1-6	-	TGTGCCACCAGCAGAGATTGGGGAACAGGGTTGTCACCCCTCCACTTT	CATSRDWGTGLSPLHF
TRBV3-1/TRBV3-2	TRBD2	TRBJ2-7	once	TGTGCCAGCAGCCTGGGACTAGCGGAGGGGACCCGTTACGAGCAGTACTTC	CASSLGLAEGTRYEQYF
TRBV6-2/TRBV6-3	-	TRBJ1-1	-	TGTGCCAGCAGTTACATCGCGAACACTGAAGCTTTCTTT	CASSYIANTEAFF
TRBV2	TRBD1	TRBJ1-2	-	TGTGCCAGCAGCCCCGAACAGGGGGGAAGCTATGGCTACACCTTC	CASSPEQGGSYGYTF
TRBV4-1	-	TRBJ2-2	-	TGCGCCAGCAGCCCGCATATACGCGGGGTTGGAACCGGGGAGCTGTTTTTT	CASSPHIRGVGTGELFF
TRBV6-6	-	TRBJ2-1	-	TGTGCCAGCAGTTGGCTAGCGAACAATGAGCAGTTCTTC	CASSWLANNEQFF
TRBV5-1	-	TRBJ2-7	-	TGCGCCAGCAGCTTCGGCGGTGTCTCCTACGAGCAGTACTTC	CASSFGGVSYEQYF
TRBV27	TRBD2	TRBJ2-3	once	TGTGCCAGCAGTTTAGCTTCTAGCGGGATTAGCACAGATACGCAGTATTTT	CASSLASSGISTDTQYF
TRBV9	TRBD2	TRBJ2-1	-	TGTGCCAGCAGCGCGACTAGCGGGAGCGGCAATGAGCAGTTCTTC	CASSATSGSGNEQFF
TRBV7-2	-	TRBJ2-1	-	TGTGCCAGCAGCTTCGGGACGGAAAACAATGAGCAGTTCTTC	CASSFGTENNEQFF
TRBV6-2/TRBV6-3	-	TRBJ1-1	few	TGTGCCAGCAGTTACTCAAAGGGGATGAACACTGAAGCTTTCTTT	CASSYSKGMNTEAFF
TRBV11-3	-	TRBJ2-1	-	TGTGCCAGCACCCTCCCGATAAACCGCCCCTACAATGAGCAGTTCTTC	CASTLPINRPYNEQFF
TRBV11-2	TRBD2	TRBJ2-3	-	TGTGCCAGCAGCTTTGGACTAGCCTTCACAGATACGCAGTATTTT	CASSFGLAFTDTQYF
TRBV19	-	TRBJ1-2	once	TGTGCCACGCAACAGGGCAGAAACTATGGCTACACCTTC	CATQQGRNYGYTF
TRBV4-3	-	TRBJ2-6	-	TGCGCCAGCAGCCAAGATCTGGGATCTGGGGCCAACGTCCTGACTTTC	CASSQDLGSGANVLTF
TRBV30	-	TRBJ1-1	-	TGTGCCTGGAGAGATAGTAACACTGAAGCTTTCTTT	CAWRDSNTEAFF
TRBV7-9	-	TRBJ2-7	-	TGTGCCAGCAGCTTAGGCGGTGTAGGGGGCGGGACGGTATCCTACGAGCAGTACTTC	CASSLGGVGGGTVSYEQYF
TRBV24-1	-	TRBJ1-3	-	TGTGCCACCAGAGGACAGCTCGGAAACACCATATATTTT	CATRGQLGNTIYF
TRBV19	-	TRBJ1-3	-	TGTGCCAGTAGTTCAGGACCCCACTCTGGAAACACCATATATTTT	CASSSGPHSGNTIYF